This is a list of T cell receptor beta chains from one sample in a study of T cell repertoires in cytomegalovirus infection. Their specific antigens are unknown. One entry per CDR3 protein, called by TCRdb with MiXCR from the reads. This sample yields 650,000 to 900,000 distinct CDR3 sequences, of which approximately 30% are seen a single time; about an eighth belongs to the top ten. The sample here was cultured CD8+ T cells from PBMCs, taken from culture after CMV antigen stimulation. Receptors were obtained from a human donor in good health (CMV status not recorded). Some clones in this sample may be carry-over from other donors' samples. The CDR3 runs from the conserved cysteine through the conserved F or W. Fields, in order: V gene, D gene, clone size, J gene, CDR3 protein, CDR3 DNA. D genes are given only for firm matches. For some rows the clone size is stated as once, few or many, or as a class when expanded; others skip it.

TRBV7-2	NA	NA	TRBJ2-1	CASSLLLSYNEQFF	TGTGCCAGCAGCTTACTGCTCTCCTACAATGAGCAGTTCTTC
TRBV15	NA	NA	TRBJ2-1	CATSRDLEIVPGNEQFF	TGTGCCACCAGCAGAGATCTGGAGATCGTGCCTGGCAATGAGCAGTTCTTC
TRBV6-5	TRBD1	few	TRBJ2-1	CASSPGTGATYNEQFF	TGTGCCAGCAGCCCCGGGACAGGGGCCACCTACAATGAGCAGTTCTTC
TRBV7-2	TRBD1	many	TRBJ2-5	CASSLTGVETQYF	TGTGCCAGCAGCTTAACAGGGGTAGAGACCCAGTACTTC
TRBV6-1	TRBD2	few	TRBJ2-3	CASRGRGVGTDTQYF	TGTGCCAGCAGAGGTCGGGGGGTGGGCACAGATACGCAGTATTTT
TRBV5-1	TRBD1	NA	TRBJ2-3	CASSLERTGLADTQYF	TGCGCCAGCAGCTTGGAGAGGACAGGGCTTGCAGATACGCAGTATTTT
TRBV6-5	NA	NA	TRBJ1-5	CASSYDSLSRQPQHF	TGTGCCAGCAGTTATGACAGTCTGAGTCGTCAGCCCCAGCATTTT
TRBV19	NA	few	TRBJ1-2	CASREGDNYGYTF	TGTGCCAGTAGGGAGGGAGATAACTATGGCTACACCTTC
TRBV25-1	NA	few	TRBJ1-2	CASRRDYGYTF	TGTGCCAGTAGGAGGGACTATGGCTACACCTTC
TRBV14	NA	NA	TRBJ1-5	CASSQVAGAAQHF	TGTGCCAGCAGCCAAGTGGCTGGAGCGGCCCAGCATTTT
TRBV7-9	NA	NA	TRBJ2-1	CASSLPPAPNEQFF	TGTGCCAGCAGCTTACCGCCCGCGCCCAATGAGCAGTTCTTC
TRBV2	NA	NA	TRBJ2-5	CASSEGLARRETQYF	TGTGCCAGCAGTGAGGGCCTTGCTAGAAGGGAGACCCAGTACTTC
TRBV7-6	TRBD2	NA	TRBJ2-3	CASSSVAGVTDTQYF	TGTGCCAGCAGCTCTGTAGCGGGGGTGACAGATACGCAGTATTTT
TRBV5-8	TRBD1	once	TRBJ2-2	CASSWRQGITGELFF	TGTGCCAGCAGTTGGAGACAGGGTATCACCGGGGAGCTGTTTTTT
TRBV5-1	NA	few	TRBJ1-1	CASSSSGGVRTEAFF	TGCGCCAGCAGCTCCTCCGGAGGGGTTCGGACTGAAGCTTTCTTT
TRBV12-3/TRBV12-4	TRBD1	NA	TRBJ2-1	CASSFLLTGAAEDEQFF	TGTGCCAGCAGTTTCTTACTGACAGGGGCGGCCGAGGATGAGCAGTTCTTC
TRBV7-6	NA	many	TRBJ1-1	CASSLAGTPEAFF	TGTGCCAGCAGCTTAGCAGGGACCCCTGAAGCTTTCTTT
TRBV2	NA	few	TRBJ1-2	CASSEAPRGMYYGYTF	TGTGCCAGCAGTGAAGCCCCAAGAGGGATGTACTATGGCTACACCTTC
TRBV28	NA	few	TRBJ2-1	CAVSPRDSYNEQFF	TGTGCCGTCTCCCCCAGGGACTCCTACAATGAGCAGTTCTTC
TRBV19	NA	NA	TRBJ2-6	CASNLASGANVLTF	TGTGCCAGTAACTTAGCCTCTGGGGCCAACGTCCTGACTTTC
TRBV4-1	NA	few	TRBJ1-3	CASSQDERTIYF	TGCGCCAGCAGCCAAGATGAAAGGACCATATATTTT
TRBV7-8	NA	few	TRBJ1-1	CASSLARQKNTEAFF	TGTGCCAGCAGCTTAGCACGTCAGAAGAACACTGAAGCTTTCTTT
TRBV3-1	NA	few	TRBJ2-5	CASSPAISSAETQYF	TGTGCCAGCAGTCCAGCCATTTCTAGCGCCGAGACCCAGTACTTC
TRBV7-2	NA	NA	TRBJ2-4	CASSARDSGGAKNIQYF	TGTGCCAGCAGCGCCCGGGACTCCGGGGGAGCCAAAAACATTCAGTACTTC
TRBV7-3	NA	NA	TRBJ1-4	CANRKQGTNEKLFF	TGTGCCAACAGGAAACAGGGAACTAATGAAAAACTGTTTTTT
TRBV11-3	NA	few	TRBJ2-7	CASSSGQLGTAGFGDEQYF	TGTGCCAGCAGCTCGGGACAGCTGGGTACAGCGGGGTTCGGGGACGAGCAGTACTTC
TRBV5-1	NA	NA	TRBJ2-2	CASSLVGRLNTGELFF	TGCGCCAGCAGCTTGGTGGGACGGTTGAACACCGGGGAGCTGTTTTTT
TRBV12-3/TRBV12-4	NA	NA	TRBJ2-5	CASSFSGSPPRETQYF	TGTGCCAGCAGTTTCTCTGGATCTCCGCCGCGGGAGACCCAGTACTTC
TRBV27	TRBD1	few	TRBJ1-1	CASSLSTTGGTEAFF	TGTGCCAGCAGTTTATCGACGACAGGGGGCACTGAAGCTTTCTTT
TRBV12-3/TRBV12-4	NA	few	TRBJ1-6	CASSLTGPMNSPLHF	TGTGCCAGCAGTCTGACAGGACCAATGAATTCACCCCTCCACTTT
TRBV6-1	TRBD1	few	TRBJ2-4	CASMPGTGGHEDIQYF	TGTGCCAGCATGCCCGGGACAGGCGGCCATGAGGACATTCAGTACTTC
TRBV15	TRBD2	NA	TRBJ2-5	CATSRSSGTNWETQYF	TGTGCCACCAGCAGGTCCTCCGGGACTAACTGGGAGACCCAGTACTTC
TRBV7-8	NA	few	TRBJ1-2	CASGLGYGYTF	TGTGCCAGCGGCCTTGGCTATGGCTACACCTTC
TRBV27	TRBD1	NA	TRBJ1-2	CASSPGTGVVSGYTF	TGTGCCAGCAGTCCCGGGACAGGGGTAGTAAGTGGCTACACCTTC
TRBV27	TRBD2	NA	TRBJ2-1	CASRVAGEGEQFF	TGTGCCAGCAGAGTAGCGGGGGAGGGTGAGCAGTTCTTC
TRBV9	NA	few	TRBJ1-5	CASSVEGGGPNQPQHF	TGTGCCAGCAGCGTAGAGGGGGGGGGTCCCAATCAGCCCCAGCATTTT
TRBV4-1	NA	NA	TRBJ2-7	CASSRTEGYEQYF	TGCGCCAGCAGCCGGACAGAGGGATACGAGCAGTACTTC
TRBV24-1	NA	NA	TRBJ2-2	CATSEAGANTGELFF	TGTGCCACCAGTGAGGCGGGTGCGAACACCGGGGAGCTGTTTTTT
TRBV28	NA	NA	TRBJ1-1	CASSLSPQSTEAFF	TGTGCCAGCAGTTTATCCCCACAAAGTACTGAAGCTTTCTTT
TRBV4-2	TRBD1	NA	TRBJ1-5	CASSRRTGSDQPQHF	TGTGCCAGCAGCCGTAGGACAGGGTCAGATCAGCCCCAGCATTTT
TRBV6-6	NA	NA	TRBJ2-1	CASSYPDQGSSYNEQFF	TGTGCCAGCAGTTACCCTGATCAGGGGAGCTCCTACAATGAGCAGTTCTTC
TRBV4-1	NA	NA	TRBJ1-2	CASSQPRADNYGYTF	TGCGCCAGCAGCCAACCCCGAGCCGACAACTATGGCTACACCTTC
TRBV2	NA	few	TRBJ2-1	CASTATPSGNEQFF	TGTGCCAGCACTGCGACACCCTCGGGCAATGAGCAGTTCTTC
TRBV19	TRBD1	few	TRBJ1-5	CATQDRAGQPQHF	TGTGCCACCCAGGACAGGGCGGGACAGCCCCAGCATTTT
TRBV6-6	NA	NA	TRBJ2-7	CASSNLGAQSYEQYF	TGTGCCAGCAGCAACTTAGGCGCCCAGTCCTACGAGCAGTACTTC
TRBV10-3	NA	many	TRBJ2-1	CATGSGDDNEQFF	TGTGCCACCGGCAGTGGGGACGACAATGAGCAGTTCTTC
TRBV2	TRBD1	NA	TRBJ1-6	CASRAQGYNSPLHF	TGTGCCAGCAGAGCACAGGGGTATAATTCACCCCTCCACTTT
TRBV19	TRBD1	NA	TRBJ1-6	CASSIGGTGGSPLHF	TGTGCCAGTAGTATCGGCGGGACAGGGGGTTCACCCCTCCACTTT
TRBV7-9	TRBD2	NA	TRBJ2-3	CASSSQGAGGPNTQYF	TGTGCCAGCAGCTCACAAGGGGCGGGGGGGCCTAATACGCAGTATTTT
TRBV6-6	TRBD1	few	TRBJ2-5	CASRETGIETQYF	TGTGCCAGCAGAGAGACAGGGATAGAGACCCAGTACTTC
TRBV7-2	NA	NA	TRBJ1-2	CASSIRQVLSYGYTF	TGTGCCAGCAGCATTCGACAGGTCCTTTCCTATGGCTACACCTTC